The 3 T cell receptor beta chains below come from one sample, sequenced in a study of T-cell reconstitution after alpha-beta-depleted transplantation in children (dated by TCRdb to the mid-2010s). Libraries came from PCR. Sequencing instrument: Illumina HiSeq 2500. Molecular barcoding was employed in the preparation of TCR libraries, with unique molecular identifiers being used to normalize TCRbeta repertoire quantification. TCRdb cleaned the public reads at Q25 with fastp, built clones with MiXCR and kept in-frame beta chains. Rows matching on CDR3 protein sequence are summarized as one entry with the most common DNA and genes. The sample table holds hundreds of thousands of distinct CDR3 sequences, of which around 12% were seen once. The ten biggest clones cover 0.79% of the sample. In light of the paper, this sample's treatment or condition label describes: allogeneic hematopoietic cell transplantation with graft depleted of TCRalphabeta T cells and CD19 B cells.

The specimen comprised PBMCs, sampled before TCRalphabeta/CD19-depleted stem cell transplant. These TCRs come from a girl aged 2 to 10 with congenital amegakaryocytic thrombocytopenia, due to receive a stem cell transplant.

A few counts support this clonotype. This chain connects TRBV12-3 or TRBV12-4 to TRBJ2-1; D is undetermined. V dropped 2 bases and J dropped 7 bases, with 9 bases sitting between them. The CDR3 runs to 13 residues. CDR3 sequence: CASSLLALNEQFF. The CDR3 DNA is TGTGCCAGCAGTTTATTGGCCTTAAATGAGCAGTTCTTC.

This clonotype was picked up many times. The chain employs TRBV6-5 and TRBJ1-2; possibly TRBD1 for D (5 bases). CDR3 length: 12 residues. Germline V lookup: CDR1 MNHEY, CDR2 SVGAGI. The ends were cut back, 7 bases at V and 7 bases at J, with 13 bases in the middle. The CDR3 sequence: CASNKGQGGYTF. For the CDR3, the DNA is TGTGCCAGCAACAAGGGTCAGGGTGGCTACACCTTC.

This clonotype was observed many times. This chain connects TRBV27 to TRBJ2-7, with 7 bases matching TRBD1. The junction had 3 bases not matched to a gene; V was cut back by 5 bases and J by 2 bases. Germline-derived CDR1 and CDR2 are MNHEY and SMNVEV (reference sequence). The CDR3 runs to 13 residues. CDR3 sequence: CASSVGQAYEQYF. The CDR3 nucleotides read TGTGCCAGCAGTGTCGGACAGGCCTACGAGCAGTACTTC.